This T cell receptor beta chain was observed in a study of cytomegalovirus exposure and HLA in healthy donors. Study at large: A preliminary data release comprised tens of millions of unique TCRs obtained from HLA-typed donors. Genotyping showed roughly 83% of about 370 donors falling in the Caucasian-associated ancestry cluster. Study observations and caveats: An analysis that was carried out later associated some 17,000 TCR beta sequences with HLA alleles at 0.05 false discovery rate. As immune exposure information, only CMV serostatus was available.

The CDR3 spans 16 residues. Trimming stripped 1 base from V and 7 bases from J, with 14 bases between. Looked up from germline, CDR1 is MNHEY and CDR2 is SMNVEV (reference sequence). The PCR used 60 Vbeta and 13 Jbeta primers. Data came from immunoSEQ multiplex PCR; TCRdb stores just in-frame clones and leaves some out. The repertoire holds some 100,000 clones, with about 79% as singletons. Notes on this clone: The target antigen is unknown.

This receptor was obtained from a woman aged 18-29 years in good health and CMV-seronegative. This sequence joins TRBV27 and TRBJ1-6, with TRBD1 as a possible D gene (5 bases). The sequenced sample was PBMCs. CDR3 nucleotides: TGTGCCAGCAGTTTATTTAGGGGCAGTTTGAATTCACCCCTCCACTTT. Translated, it gives CASSLFRGSLNSPLHF.